This T cell receptor (beta chain) came from a study of blood T cell repertoires in COVID-19. Sequencing used immunoSEQ multiplex PCR; TCRdb keeps in-frame clones, though not all of them. The sample holds under 450,000 clones, about 88% seen once. This CDR3 has 15 amino acids. Germline values: CDR1 WNHNN, CDR2 SYGVQD (reference sequence). J gave up 1 base and V 8 bases, and 7 bases lay outside the gene matches. The gene calls are TRBV10-1 and TRBJ2-2; 7 nucleotides align to TRBD2. The receptor was derived from a woman aged 30 to 39 who had recovered from COVID-19. The sample taken for sequencing was PBMCs or T cells enriched from blood (not recorded which). The CDR3 reads CASPETSLNTGELFF. As DNA, the CDR3 is TGCGCCAGCCCAGAGACTAGCTTGAACACCGGGGAGCTGTTTTTT.